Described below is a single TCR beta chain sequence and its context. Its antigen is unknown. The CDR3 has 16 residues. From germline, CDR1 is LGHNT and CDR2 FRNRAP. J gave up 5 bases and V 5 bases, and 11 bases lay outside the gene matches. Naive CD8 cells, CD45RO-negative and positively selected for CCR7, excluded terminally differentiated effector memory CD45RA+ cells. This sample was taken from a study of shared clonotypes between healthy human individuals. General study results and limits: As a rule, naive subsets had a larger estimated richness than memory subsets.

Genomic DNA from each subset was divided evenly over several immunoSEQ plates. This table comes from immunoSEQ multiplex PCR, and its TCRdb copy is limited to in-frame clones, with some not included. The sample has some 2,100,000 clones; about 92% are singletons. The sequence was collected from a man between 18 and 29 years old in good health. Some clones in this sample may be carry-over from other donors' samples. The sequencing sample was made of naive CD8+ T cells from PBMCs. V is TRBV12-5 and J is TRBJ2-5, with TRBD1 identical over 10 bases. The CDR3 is CASGGLPGQGLETQYF. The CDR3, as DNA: TGTGCTAGTGGTGGGTTACCGGGACAGGGGCTGGAGACCCAGTACTTC.